The 2 T cell receptor beta chains below all came from one sample that was sequenced in a study of cytomegalovirus exposure and HLA in healthy donors. The PCR used 60 Vbeta and 13 Jbeta primers. The table came from immunoSEQ multiplex PCR; TCRdb's copy has only in-frame clones and leaves some out. The table lists fewer than 250,000 clones, approximately 82% of them singletons. The sample taken for sequencing was PBMCs. Receptors originate from a man younger than 35 in good health and CMV-seronegative.

This clone was counted once. This chain uses TRBV5-1 with TRBJ2-1; the match to TRBD2 covers 11 bases. The CDR3 has 14 residues. Germline-derived CDR1 and CDR2 are SGHRS and YFSETQ. J gave up 4 bases and V 5 bases, and 2 bases lay outside the gene matches. In nucleotides, the CDR3 is TGCGCCAGCAGGGGGACTAGCGGTTACAATGAGCAGTTCTTC. It encodes CASRGTSGYNEQFF.

The V and J genes are TRBV10-3 and TRBJ2-5; a possible D gene is TRBD1 (6 bases). This CDR3 region has 15 residues. Germline lookup yields CDR1 ENHRY and CDR2 SYGVKD. V was trimmed by 0 bases and J by 5 bases, leaving 13 bases between them. For the CDR3, the DNA is TGTGCCATCAGTGAGTCGCTGGCCACAGGGGAGACCCAGTACTTC. The encoded protein is CAISESLATGETQYF.